The source of this T cell receptor beta chain is a study of blood T cell repertoires in COVID-19. Overall study context: T cells, B-cell-depleted T cells, or PBMCs supplied cDNA or gDNA.

The repertoire was sequenced with immunoSEQ multiplex PCR; TCRdb's copy has only in-frame clones and lacks some. The sample has about 150,000 clones, about four fifths seen once; the top ten hold less than 20%. Germline CDR1 reads SGHDT; CDR2 reads YYEEEE. The CDR3 consists of 13 residues. Trimming removed 0 bases at V and 4 bases at J, with 8 bases between. The chain has TRBV5-6 and TRBJ2-7; D is unresolved. The TCR sequence derives from a woman in her 70s who had recovered from COVID-19. The sequencing input was peripheral blood. The CDR3 nucleotides are TGTGCCAGCAGCTTGGGGCCGACTTACGAGCAGTACTTC. This sequence encodes CASSLGPTYEQYF.